The entry below describes one TCR beta chain. Its antigen is still unknown. The read falls 3 residues short of the CDR3 end, and the missing part is taken from the germline J gene. MY09/MY11 PCR detected cervical HPV DNA; dot-blot assigned genotypes. Here immunoSEQ multiplex PCR was the method, and the copy in TCRdb shows in-frame clones only, minus some. The sample totals more than 20,000 clones. The data are from a study of T cells in women clearing cervical HPV infection. Study summary: Blood came at first lesion visit for cases, post-clearance for controls. General study points: Combining TCR richness with V gene abundances gave approximately 0.84 AUC. Repertoire richness, not evenness, was significantly elevated in CIN3+ cases versus controls.

The germline V and J ends were trimmed by 5 bases and 8 bases, with 22 bases remaining between them. The CDR3 runs to 15 residues. Germline V gene sequence: CDR1 SQVTM, CDR2 ANQGSEA. The rearrangement joins TRBV29-1 to TRBJ2-1; D may be TRBD2 (7 bases). The sequence was collected from a woman between 18 and 75 years old with a cervical HPV16 infection that either progressed to CIN3+ or cleared (not recorded which). Material: blood buffy coat. The CDR3 loop reads CSVFSLGGGWDEQFF. The covered CDR3 bases are TGCAGCGTTTTCTCTTTGGGGGGGGGCTGGGATGAG.